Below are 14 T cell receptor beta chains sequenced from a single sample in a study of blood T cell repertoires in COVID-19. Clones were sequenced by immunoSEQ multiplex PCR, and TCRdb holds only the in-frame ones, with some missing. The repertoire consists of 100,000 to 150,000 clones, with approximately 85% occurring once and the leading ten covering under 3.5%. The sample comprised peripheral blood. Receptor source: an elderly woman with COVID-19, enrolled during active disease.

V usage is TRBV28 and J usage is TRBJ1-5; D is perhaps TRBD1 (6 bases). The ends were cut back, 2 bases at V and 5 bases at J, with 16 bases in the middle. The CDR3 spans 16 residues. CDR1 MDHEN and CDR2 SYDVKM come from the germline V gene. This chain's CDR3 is CASSLLPRAGDQPQHF. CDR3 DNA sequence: TGTGCCAGCAGTTTACTGCCCCGGGCAGGGGATCAGCCCCAGCATTTT.

The DNA for the CDR3 is TGTGCCAGCAGCCAGGCTTCGACTAATGAAAAACTGTTTTTT. Translated, it gives CASSQASTNEKLFF. The chain couples TRBV11-1 to TRBJ1-4; D unclear. V was shortened by 5 bases and J by 2 bases, with 9 bases between the two germline ends. The CDR3 length is 14 residues. The germline gives CDR1 SGHAT, CDR2 FQDESV (reference sequence).

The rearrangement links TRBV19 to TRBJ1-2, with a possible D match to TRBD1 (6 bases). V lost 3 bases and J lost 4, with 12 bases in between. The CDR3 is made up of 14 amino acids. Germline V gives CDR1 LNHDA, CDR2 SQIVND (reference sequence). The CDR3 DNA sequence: TGTGCCAGTAGTATCGGGGGGGCCGGCTATGGCTACACCTTC. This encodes CASSIGGAGYGYTF.

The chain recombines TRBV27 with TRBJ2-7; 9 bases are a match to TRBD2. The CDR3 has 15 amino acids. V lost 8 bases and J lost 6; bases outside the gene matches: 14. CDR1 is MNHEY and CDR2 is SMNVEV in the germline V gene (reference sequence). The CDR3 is CASPGSGRCHCEQYF. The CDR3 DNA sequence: TGTGCCAGCCCAGGGAGCGGGAGGTGCCACTGCGAGCAGTACTTC.

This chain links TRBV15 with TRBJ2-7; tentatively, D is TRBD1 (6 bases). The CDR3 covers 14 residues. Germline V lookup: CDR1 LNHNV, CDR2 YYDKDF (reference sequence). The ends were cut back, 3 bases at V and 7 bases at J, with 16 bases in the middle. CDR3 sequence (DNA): TGTGCCACCAGCAGTCGGACAGTCAGTGGGGAGCAGTACTTC. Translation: CATSSRTVSGEQYF.

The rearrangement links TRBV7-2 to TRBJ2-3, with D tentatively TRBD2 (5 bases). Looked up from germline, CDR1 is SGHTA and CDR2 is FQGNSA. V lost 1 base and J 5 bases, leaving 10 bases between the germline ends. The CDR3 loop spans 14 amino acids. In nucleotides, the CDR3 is TGTGCCAGCAGCTTAGGAAACGGGATAGATACGCAGTATTTT. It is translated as CASSLGNGIDTQYF.

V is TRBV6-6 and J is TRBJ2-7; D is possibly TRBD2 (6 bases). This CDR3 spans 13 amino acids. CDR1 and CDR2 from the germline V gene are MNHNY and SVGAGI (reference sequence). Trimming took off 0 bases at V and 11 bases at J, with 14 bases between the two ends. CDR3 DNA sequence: TGTGCCAGCAGTTACTCGTCGGGGGTCAAGGAGTACTTC. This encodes CASSYSSGVKEYF.

Written as DNA, the CDR3 is TGTGCCAGCAGTGCCCGGTTACGGACGCAGTATTTT. Translated: CASSARLRTQYF. The gene calls are TRBV28 and TRBJ2-3; D call uncertain. Germline loops: CDR1 MDHEN, CDR2 SYDVKM. This CDR3 has 12 residues. The ends were cut back, 5 bases at V and 9 bases at J, with 12 bases in the middle.

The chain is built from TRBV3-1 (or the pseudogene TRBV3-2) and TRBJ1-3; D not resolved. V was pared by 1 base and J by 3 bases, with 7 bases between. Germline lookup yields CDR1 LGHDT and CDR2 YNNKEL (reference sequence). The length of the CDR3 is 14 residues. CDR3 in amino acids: CASSQVGVGNTIYF. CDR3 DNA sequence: TGTGCCAGCAGCCAAGTCGGGGTTGGAAACACCATATATTTT.

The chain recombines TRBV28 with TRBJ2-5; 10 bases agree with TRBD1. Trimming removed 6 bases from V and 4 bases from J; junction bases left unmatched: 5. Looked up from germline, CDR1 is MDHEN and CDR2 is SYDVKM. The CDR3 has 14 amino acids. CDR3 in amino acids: CASSRQGAIETQYF. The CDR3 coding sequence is TGTGCCAGCAGCCGACAGGGGGCCATAGAGACCCAGTACTTC.

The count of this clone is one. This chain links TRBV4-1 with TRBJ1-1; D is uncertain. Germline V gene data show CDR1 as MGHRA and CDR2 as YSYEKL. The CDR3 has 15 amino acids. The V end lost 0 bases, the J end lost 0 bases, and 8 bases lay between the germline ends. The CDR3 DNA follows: TGCGCCAGCAGCCAAGAGTCACATCTGAACACTGAAGCTTTCTTT. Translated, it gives CASSQESHLNTEAFF.

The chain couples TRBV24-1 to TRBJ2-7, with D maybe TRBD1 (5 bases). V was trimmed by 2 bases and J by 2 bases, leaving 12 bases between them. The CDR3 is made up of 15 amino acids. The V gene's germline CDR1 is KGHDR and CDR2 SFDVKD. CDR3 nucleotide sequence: TGTGCCACCAGTGATTCTAGGGGTAAAGCCTACGAGCAGTACTTC. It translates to CATSDSRGKAYEQYF.

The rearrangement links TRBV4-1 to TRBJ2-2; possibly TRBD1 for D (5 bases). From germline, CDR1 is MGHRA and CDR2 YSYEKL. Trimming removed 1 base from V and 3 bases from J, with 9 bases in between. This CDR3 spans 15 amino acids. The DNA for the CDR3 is TGCGCCAGCAGCCAAGCTATAGGGGACACCGGGGAGCTGTTTTTT. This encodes CASSQAIGDTGELFF.

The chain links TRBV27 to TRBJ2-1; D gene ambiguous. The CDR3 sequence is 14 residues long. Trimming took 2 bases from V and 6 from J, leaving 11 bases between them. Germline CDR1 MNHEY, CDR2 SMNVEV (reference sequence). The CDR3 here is CASSLVAGSNEQFF. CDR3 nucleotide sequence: TGTGCCAGCAGTTTAGTGGCAGGTAGCAATGAGCAGTTCTTC.